Sequencing of this T cell receptor (beta chain) was carried out in a study of cytomegalovirus exposure and HLA in healthy donors (TCRdb year 2017). Context from the whole study: In an earlier analysis of approximately 640 of the donors, 276 Gb of sequence data and 100 million or so unique TCR beta sequences from 150 million to 200 million T cells were reported. Roughly 300 gigabases of sequencing data and approximately 84 million unique TCR sequences were included in an early release covering roughly 600 HLA-typed donors. The genetic ancestry cluster associated with self-reported Caucasian donors included around four fifths of the roughly 390 genotyped donors. The aim of the study was to test whether cataloging public T cell receptors could identify signatures of past pathogen exposure. The T cell repertoires of some 700 subjects were profiled by immunosequencing and related to cytomegalovirus serostatus. Along with the approximately 700-subject first cohort, a separate validation cohort of 120 different subjects was used. High-throughput TCR immunosequencing, statistical association of individual TCRs with disease status, and machine learning were combined to predict cytomegalovirus infection status. To study patterns of TCR occurrence, a later analysis re-analyzed previously published TCR beta repertoires from several hundred donors and added high-resolution HLA genotyping. Rather than using new phenotypic data, the later analysis identified candidate immune exposures from TCR beta sequences and from how often those sequences occurred across donors. An earlier analysis of several hundred of the donors applied high-throughput TCR beta sequencing to assess whether each TCR beta V gene segment acted as functional or pseudogenic. Donor age, sex, ethnicity and CMV serostatus were collected together with the repertoire data. Genome-wide SNP genotypes for about 65% of the 666 donors were used in a later genetic analysis, which treated that subset as a discovery cohort. Every discovery cohort repertoire had been produced on one sequencing platform. HLA typing included class I and class II loci at four-digit resolution. The number of typed donors differed by locus: roughly 629-630 for A, B, C, DRB1 and DQB1; 500 to 550 for DQA1; 606 for DPA1; and approximately 450 for DPB1. Roughly five DR-DQ haplotypes were handled as single units for association and clustering, since linkage in the cohort was strong. Among some 400 genotyped donors of the cohort, an average of approximately 240,000 unique TCR beta nucleotide sequences was sequenced per donor, of which about 19% were non-productive. Here is what the overall study found, with its caveats: A total of about 150 TCR beta chains were listed by the study as associated with cytomegalovirus. While some public TCRs were present in many individuals, most TCR sequences turned up only very rarely across donors. A group of highly shared sequence variants was considered likely to be a technical artifact of the sequencing pipeline. Because HLA typing was missing for some donors at each locus, association tests included only the typed subset. Correlated functional status among segregating V segments might reflect linkage disequilibrium, but an unknown experimental factor could not be ruled out. The 87-base-pair reads could not distinguish some IMGT-functional V segments, including TRBV6-2 and TRBV6-3, so those segments were excluded. In vitro tests confirmed that three of the cytomegalovirus-associated TCR beta chains recognize cytomegalovirus antigens. Immune exposure information for the cohort was limited to CMV serostatus. In an earlier analysis of some 640 of the donors, most TCR beta V segments were observed in productive rearrangements about 90% or about 30% of the time, broadly matching IMGT annotations. A later genetic analysis reported fewer N-insertions in productive TCRs among donors in an Asian-associated ancestry cluster than the roughly 700-donor mean. A further reported finding was that TCR beta sequences accurately predicted the HLA-A and HLA-B alleles for most subjects in the first cohort. A later analysis reported that several top co-occurrence clusters appeared linked to parvovirus B19, influenza, CMV and Epstein-Barr virus. The classifier was reported to diagnose cytomegalovirus status with high specificity and sensitivity in both the original cohort and the validation cohort. Specific HLA alleles were associated with 15,000 to 20,000 TCR beta sequences at a false discovery rate of 0.05 in a later analysis. The presence/absence analyses assumed that sequencing depth was roughly uniform across donors, and that assumption may not be true. The authors suggested that the approach could potentially be generalized to other disease states and immunological phenotypes. In a later genetic analysis, a missense DCLRE1C variant was associated with V-gene and J-gene trimming of TCR beta chains, and the association was replicated in an independent cohort. When HLA alleles, especially DR and DQ, strongly co-occurred, TCR associations were difficult to assign to individual alleles. Only TCR beta chains were sequenced in this cohort, and the absence of alpha or paired-chain data limited detectable features. In a later analysis, HLA-associated TCR beta chains showed more clonal expansion and lower generation probabilities than non-associated chains that were equally common. The earlier analysis of fewer than 750 of the donors excluded some 16 rarely observed V segments, including chromosome 9 orphons, because counts were too low. Most CMV-associated TCR beta chains appeared to be HLA-restricted in a later analysis, and the HLA associations seemed to be driven largely by CMV exposure. In a later analysis, the rate of TCR association differed among HLA loci, with DRB1 alleles having the most associated TCRs and HLA-C alleles having the fewest.

From a lookup of the germline V gene (reference sequence), CDR1 and CDR2 are MNHEY and SMNVEV. The germline V and J ends show losses of 1 base and 3 bases respectively, and no gene match explains 3 bases of the junction. The CDR3, cysteine through phenylalanine, is 16 amino acids long. Of the read, only the CDR3 DNA is kept; its 48 bases are in frame from base 1. The cohort was made up of approximately 700 healthy bone marrow donors. Cohort members were all nominally healthy when sampled, although unrecorded immune exposures were likely present. The donor was CMV seronegative and was included in the group of several hundred seronegative cohort members. Each donor provided a peripheral blood sample, and peripheral blood mononuclear cells were used for TCR beta sequencing. The Qiagen DNeasy Blood Extraction Kit was used to extract genomic DNA from the blood cell samples. As to this clone: Its cognate antigen has yet to be identified. Base qualities are missing; no much larger clone stands one base away.

The library was prepared using the immunoSEQ multiplex PCR assay. A mixture of 60 forward primers for TCR Vbeta segments and 13 reverse primers for TCR Jbeta segments was used in the multiplex PCR. The CDR3 region of rearranged TCR beta genes was amplified from genomic DNA with a multiplex PCR assay. On the Illumina HiSeq System, the amplified TCR beta libraries were sequenced as 87-base-pair reads. Per the original workflow: A later analysis tallied about 77 million unique TCR beta chains across the 666 repertoires, and 10 million to 11 million of those chains were shared by two or more donors. Raw reads were error-corrected and collapsed into unique sequences with a nearest-neighbor algorithm that merged closely related sequences to remove PCR and sequencing errors. CDR3 sequences were aligned to IMGT reference sequences to assign V, D and J gene segments. For a sequence to be retained, at least a six-nucleotide match to both a V gene segment and a J gene segment was required. A rearrangement counted as productive if the CDR3 had no stop codons and remained in frame with V and J, and every other rearrangement counted as non-productive. Following IMGT convention, CDR3 was defined as the stretch from the second conserved V-encoded cysteine up to the conserved J-encoded phenylalanine. In an earlier analysis of some 550 of the donors, sequences lacking an unambiguous match to a single V gene segment were excluded. An earlier analysis of several hundred of the donors called V segments functional above 56.7% productive rearrangements and segregating when the between-donor standard deviation exceeded 5%. To diagnose cytomegalovirus status from the catalog of TCR beta chain sequences, a statistical classification framework was built. In a later analysis, TCR nucleotide sequences were compared against IMGT/GENE-DB human TR gene sequences so that V and J genes could be assigned. The TCRdist pipeline was used in a later analysis to assign CDR3 sequences and most-parsimonious VDJ recombination scenarios. In a later analysis, each TCR beta chain was defined by its CDR3 amino acid sequence together with its V-gene family, and reads without a unique V-gene family were excluded. As a way to deal with suspected cross-contamination and a sequencing artifact, a later analysis dropped 450 to 700 nucleotide sequences that were highly shared and had low generation probability. In a later analysis, a clonal expansion index was calculated for each public chain from normalized within-repertoire ranks of inferred template counts. In a later analysis, generation probabilities were computed using a VDJ recombination model fitted to out-of-frame rearrangements, and the results were checked against IGoR. In a later analysis, TCR-TCR, TCR-HLA and TCR-CMV co-occurrence was scored with hypergeometric tests, and a repertoire-size bias correction was applied to TCR pairs. In a later analysis, false discovery rates were estimated by permuting HLA or CMV assignments 20 times. A later analysis grouped co-occurring TCRs with DBSCAN, adding TCRdist sequence similarity when clustering within HLA-allele-positive subsets. Co-occurrence clustering excluded repertoires with fewer than 30,000 or more than 120,000 public chains, plus five with anomalous nucleotide sharing. The table was pulled from immuneACCESS by TCRdb, which kept in-frame rearrangements only. Such tables lose some clones; where checked, under half of the loss comes from unresolved V genes, and the rest has no known cause. V, J and clone size derive from that table, while D and trimming were established from the DNA sequence. The sample data list some 130,000 clones, and roughly 70% of these were observed just once. The ten largest make up over 3% of the sample.

In this chain, TRBV27 is recombined with TRBJ1-4, with 9 bases in between that match TRBD1. This clonotype was sampled from a man aged 35 to 55 in good health and CMV-seronegative. The sequenced sample consisted of PBMCs. Read as DNA, the sequence is TGTGCCAGCAGTTTATACGGACAGGGGCCTAATGAAAAACTGTTTTTT. This encodes CASSLYGQGPNEKLFF.